What follows are 18 T cell receptor beta chains derived from one specimen sequenced in a study of T cell responses to AZD1222 COVID-19 vaccine. Repertoires were generated with immunoSEQ multiplex PCR, while TCRdb's copy carries only in-frame clones and drops some. The sample shows some 64,000 clones, roughly 89% of them seen only once. Here the sequenced sample was peripheral blood, taken on day 0 of AZD1222 vaccination. These receptors all stem from an adult in good health.

The rearrangement links TRBV6-5 to TRBJ1-4; 8 bases fit TRBD1. CDR1 is MNHEY, CDR2 SVGAGI, per germline. The CDR3 has 15 residues. Unmatched junction bases numbered 11, after V lost 6 bases and J lost 8 bases. Here the CDR3 DNA reads TGTGCCAGCAGCCCACGACAGGGGCTAGGGGAAAAACTGTTTTTT. The encoded protein is CASSPRQGLGEKLFF.

The genes are TRBV30 and TRBJ1-6; D unresolved. The CDR3 is made up of 14 amino acids. The germline V gene encodes CDR1 GTSNPN and CDR2 SVGIG (reference sequence). Trimming stripped 0 bases from V and 7 bases from J, with 10 bases between. This CDR3 is CAWSVESGNSPLHF. The CDR3 nucleotides are TGTGCCTGGAGTGTAGAGTCCGGGAATTCACCCCTCCACTTT.

The V call is TRBV12-3 or TRBV12-4, the J call TRBJ2-7; 7 nucleotides line up with TRBD2. The CDR3 sequence is 13 residues long. The V gene end was trimmed by 6 bases and the J gene end by 5 bases; junction bases not matched to a gene: 7. CDR3 bases: TGTGCCAGCAGCCCTGGGGGGGTACACGAGCAGTACTTC. Residues: CASSPGGVHEQYF.

The chain is built from TRBV30 and TRBJ2-3; D is perhaps TRBD1 (6 bases). CDR3 length: 12 amino acids. V was pared by 0 bases and J by 9 bases, with 10 bases between. CDR1 and CDR2 (germline): GTSNPN, SVGIG (reference sequence). CDR3 nucleotides: TGTGCCTGGAGTGTATCCCAGGGGACGCAGTATTTT. Translation gives CAWSVSQGTQYF.

The chain uses TRBV10-3 and TRBJ2-5, with no clear D. Germline V CDR1 and CDR2: ENHRY, SYGVKD. V shed 0 bases and J shed 5 bases, with 13 bases lying between them. The CDR3 consists of 15 residues. Here the CDR3 DNA reads TGTGCCATCAGTGAGTCGAAAGGCAGGCAGGAGACCCAGTACTTC. Amino acids: CAISESKGRQETQYF.

The chain is built from TRBV5-1 and TRBJ2-2, with D perhaps matching TRBD1 or TRBD2 (6 bases each). CDR1 is SGHRS, CDR2 YFSETQ, per germline. The V end lost 4 bases, the J end lost 2 bases, and 12 bases lay between the germline ends. The CDR3 loop spans 15 amino acids. The CDR3 reads CASSPRGDNTGELFF. The CDR3, as DNA: TGCGCCAGCAGCCCTAGGGGGGATAACACCGGGGAGCTGTTTTTT.

V is TRBV7-6 and J is TRBJ1-3, with D tentatively TRBD1 (5 bases). The V gene's germline CDR1 is SGHVS and CDR2 FNYEAQ. The CDR3 runs to 17 residues. V was cut by 0 bases and J by 0 bases, with 12 bases left in between. Here the CDR3 DNA reads TGTGCCAGCAGCTTAGCGGGGGGGACCAGCTCTGGAAACACCATATATTTT. It encodes CASSLAGGTSSGNTIYF.

The chain is built from TRBV27 and TRBJ2-6, with D maybe TRBD1 (6 bases). Germline V gene sequence: CDR1 MNHEY, CDR2 SMNVEV (reference sequence). Trimming took off 1 base at V and 0 bases at J, with 16 bases between the two ends. The CDR3 is 19 amino acids. This chain's CDR3 is CASSLYGQTPISGANVLTF. The DNA of the CDR3 is TGTGCCAGCAGTTTATACGGACAGACTCCTATCTCTGGGGCCAACGTCCTGACTTTC.

This clone has just one count. V usage is TRBV19 and J usage is TRBJ1-6, with 7 bases aligning to TRBD1. The CDR3 loop spans 14 amino acids. CDR1 LNHDA and CDR2 SQIVND come from the germline V gene (reference sequence). V gave up 3 bases and J gave up 10 bases; unmatched junction bases: 6. In DNA, the CDR3 is TGTGCCAGTAGTATGTCTACAGGGGACTCACCCCTCCACTTT. Translated, it gives CASSMSTGDSPLHF.

The chain joins TRBV29-1 to TRBJ2-7, with a possible D match to TRBD2 (5 bases). Per the germline V gene, CDR1 is SQVTM and CDR2 is ANQGSEA. Trimming shortened V by 4 bases and J by 6 bases, and 25 bases separated the two germline ends. The CDR3 covers 16 residues. The CDR3 sequence: CSVVFSRPGILGEQYF. The CDR3 DNA is TGCAGCGTTGTCTTCTCGCGGCCCGGGATTCTGGGCGAGCAGTACTTC.

This clone was seen once. The rearrangement uses TRBV6-2 or TRBV6-3 and TRBJ1-1; TRBD1 is a possible D gene (5 bases). V was shortened by 6 bases and J by 1 base, with 9 bases between the two germline ends. There are 13 residues in the CDR3. Germline lookup yields CDR1 MNHEY and CDR2 SVGEGT. The CDR3 is CASSRQTNTEAFF. In DNA, the CDR3 is TGTGCCAGCAGCCGACAGACGAACACTGAAGCTTTCTTT.

This clone was seen only a few times. The V and J genes are TRBV6-5 and TRBJ1-1, with D tentatively TRBD1 (5 bases). V lost 4 bases and J lost 7, with 7 bases in between. The germline gives CDR1 MNHEY, CDR2 SVGAGI. This CDR3 has 11 amino acids. CDR3 nucleotides: TGTGCCAGCAGTTTTGGGGGTGAAGCTTTCTTT. Its translation: CASSFGGEAFF.

Of note for this clone: The same CDR3 can be traced to other DNA sequences in this sample. This CDR3 reads CASSPPTPSYNEQFF. DNA for the CDR3: TGTGCCAGCTCCCCCCCGACGCCTTCCTACAATGAGCAGTTCTTC. This chain joins TRBV18 and TRBJ2-1; unclear D gene. CDR1 is KGHSH and CDR2 is LQKENI in the germline V gene. V was trimmed by 6 bases and J by 1 base, leaving 13 bases between them. This CDR3 contains 15 residues.

V and J are TRBV9 and TRBJ2-2, with 9 bases fitting TRBD2. The CDR3 length is 18 residues. V gave up 0 bases and J gave up 5 bases; unmatched junction bases: 11. Germline V gene lookup returns CDR1 SGDLS and CDR2 YYNGEE. In nucleotides, the CDR3 is TGTGCCAGCAGCGTAGTGTCGGGAGCGGGGGGTAATACCGGGGAGCTGTTTTTT. Translation gives CASSVVSGAGGNTGELFF.

This chain joins TRBV9 and TRBJ1-6, with no clear D. The CDR3 has 14 amino acids. The ends were cut back, 2 bases at V and 7 bases at J, with 10 bases in the middle. CDR1 SGDLS and CDR2 YYNGEE come from the germline V gene. The CDR3 here is CASSVAALNSPLHF. The CDR3 region has the DNA TGTGCCAGCAGCGTCGCAGCTTTAAATTCACCCCTCCACTTT.

The genes are TRBV9 and TRBJ2-3; weak D call: TRBD1 (5 bases). Germline CDR1 reads SGDLS; CDR2 reads YYNGEE. V lost 2 bases to trimming and J lost 2 bases, with 15 bases between them. CDR3 size: 16 residues. CDR3 residues: CASSVGQGFNTDTQYF. In DNA, the CDR3 is TGTGCCAGCAGCGTCGGCCAGGGTTTTAACACAGATACGCAGTATTTT.

The chain recombines TRBV5-1 with TRBJ2-1; D is perhaps TRBD1 or TRBD2 (5 bases each). Germline V gene lookup returns CDR1 SGHRS and CDR2 YFSETQ. V lost 3 bases, J lost 4 bases, and 11 bases lay in between. The CDR3 runs 14 residues. The CDR3 loop reads CASSWGTVYNEQFF. The CDR3 nucleotides are TGCGCCAGCAGCTGGGGGACCGTATACAATGAGCAGTTCTTC.

This clone occurred once. The chain joins TRBV2 to TRBJ1-1, with 7 bases aligning to TRBD1. The length of the CDR3 is 14 residues. The J segment lost 3 bases and the V segment lost 3 bases, leaving 4 bases of the junction unmatched. The germline V gene has CDR1 SNHLY and CDR2 FYNNEI. In DNA form, the CDR3 reads TGTGCCAGCAGTGACGAGGGGGCGGACACTGAAGCTTTCTTT. Protein: CASSDEGADTEAFF.